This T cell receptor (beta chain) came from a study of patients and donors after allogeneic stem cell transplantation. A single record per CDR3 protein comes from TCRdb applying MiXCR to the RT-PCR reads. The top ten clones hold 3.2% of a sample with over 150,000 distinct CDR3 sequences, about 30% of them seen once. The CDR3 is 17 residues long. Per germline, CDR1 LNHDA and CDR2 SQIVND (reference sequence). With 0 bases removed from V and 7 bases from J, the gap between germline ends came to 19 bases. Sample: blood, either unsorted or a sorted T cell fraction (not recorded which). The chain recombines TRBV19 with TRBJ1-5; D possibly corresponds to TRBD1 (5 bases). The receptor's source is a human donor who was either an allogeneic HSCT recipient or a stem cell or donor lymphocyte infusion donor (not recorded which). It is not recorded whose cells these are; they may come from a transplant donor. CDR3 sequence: CASSIDTAGRVPQPQHF. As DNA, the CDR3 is TGTGCCAGTAGTATAGATACGGCCGGCAGGGTCCCCCAGCCCCAGCATTTT.